Below are 17 T cell receptor beta chains sequenced from a single sample in a study of T cell clusters in autoimmune cytopenias. One tube held mixed TRB-A and TRB-B primer pools for touch-down PCR. TCRdb re-called the multiplex PCR reads and gives one entry per CDR3 protein, without DNA. This repertoire includes 8,200 or so distinct CDR3 sequences. Each sample's input was around 250 ng genomic DNA, roughly 38,000 genome equivalents. The source material was peripheral blood. Receptor source: a human donor with an autoimmune cytopenia or autoimmune hepatitis (not recorded which).

This clonotype registers medium-sized by frequency. The V call is TRBV15, the J call TRBJ2-6. The CDR3 runs to 16 residues. The germline V gene has CDR1 LNHNV and CDR2 YYDKDF (reference sequence). The CDR3 loop reads CATSRARMTGANVLTF.

The CDR3 loop is CASSTPTTGGSGNTIYF. The chain has TRBV6-1 and TRBJ1-3; the TCRdb call, TRBD1, lacks DNA for checking. There are 17 residues in the CDR3. CDR1 and CDR2 from the germline V gene are MNHNS and SASEGT.

The J gene is TRBJ1-1, the V gene TRBV19. The CDR3 extends over 15 amino acids. Per germline, CDR1 LNHDA and CDR2 SQIVND (reference sequence). CDR3: CASSILHAANTEAFF.

This clonotype is classed as medium-sized by frequency. This rearrangement joins TRBV6-1 to TRBJ1-5. Germline CDR1 reads MNHNS; CDR2 reads SASEGT. CDR3 length equals 11 residues. CDR3 region: CASSEDQPQHF.

V and J are TRBV6-1 and TRBJ1-6. Germline values: CDR1 MNHNS, CDR2 SASEGT. CDR3 length equals 11 residues. This CDR3 is CASACNSPLHF.

Considering frequency, this clonotype is medium-sized. The rearrangement links TRBV30 to TRBJ2-7; absent DNA, TCRdb's TRBD1 call cannot be checked. The CDR3 is 15 amino acids. Germline lookup yields CDR1 GTSNPN and CDR2 SVGIG (reference sequence). The CDR3 spells CAWSAWDRGLYEQYF.

This clonotype counts as medium-sized by frequency. This sequence joins TRBV12-3 or TRBV12-4 and TRBJ2-6. There are 14 residues in the CDR3. The CDR3 sequence: CASSFASGANVLTF.

This clonotype counts as medium-sized by frequency. The CDR3 loop reads CSSDGRAGYGYTF. The chain couples TRBV29-1 to TRBJ1-2. This CDR3 has 13 residues. Germline V gene lookup returns CDR1 SQVTM and CDR2 ANQGSEA.

The gene calls are TRBV11-2 and TRBJ1-1. CDR1 and CDR2 from the germline V gene are SGHAT and FQNNGV. This CDR3 spans 13 amino acids. This CDR3 reads CASSYGNNTEAFF.

The rearrangement links TRBV5-1 to TRBJ2-2; lacking DNA, the TRBD2 call made by TCRdb goes unchecked. The CDR3 has 16 amino acids. Germline CDR1 reads SGHRS; CDR2 reads YFSETQ. CDR3 sequence: CASSLTRGTNTGELFF.

The rearrangement joins TRBV6-6 to TRBJ2-3; TCRdb outputs TRBD2, but without DNA this stays unchecked. Germline V gives CDR1 MNHNY, CDR2 SVGAGI (reference sequence). This CDR3 contains 15 residues. The CDR3 protein is CASSPRAGGTDTQYF.

The chain combines TRBV5-6 with TRBJ2-7; checking the TCRdb D call of TRBD2 is not possible without DNA. This CDR3 spans 13 amino acids. Germline-derived CDR1 and CDR2 are SGHDT and YYEEEE. CDR3 protein: CASSPGLASEQYF.

J is TRBJ2-7 and V is TRBV27. Germline CDR1 is MNHEY and CDR2 is SMNVEV (reference sequence). CDR3 length: 12 amino acids. CDR3 region: CASSQGNGEQYF.

The chain is built from TRBV15 and TRBJ2-3; TCRdb lists TRBD2, though no DNA is available to test this call. Germline V gene data show CDR1 as LNHNV and CDR2 as YYDKDF (reference sequence). This CDR3 is 14 amino acids long. The CDR3 loop is CATSKLAVTDTQYF.

The rearrangement uses TRBV27 and TRBJ2-7; TCRdb selects TRBD2, and the lack of DNA leaves this call unchecked. Per germline, CDR1 MNHEY and CDR2 SMNVEV (reference sequence). The CDR3 is 14 amino acids. The CDR3 spells CASSLMGLNYEQYF.

This chain uses TRBV12-3 or TRBV12-4 with TRBJ1-4. This CDR3 comprises 12 residues. CDR3 sequence: CASSLRRSELFF.

The chain recombines TRBV19 with TRBJ1-1. Germline V gene data show CDR1 as LNHDA and CDR2 as SQIVND (reference sequence). This CDR3 contains 15 residues. CDR3 amino acids: CASSIAGQSGTEAFF.